This TCR beta chain derives from a study of cytomegalovirus exposure and HLA in healthy donors. The PCR contained 60 Vbeta and 13 Jbeta primers. Source study methods: Roughly 9.9 million shared chains were among the roughly 78 million unique TCR beta chains that a later analysis counted. Clones were read by immunoSEQ multiplex PCR, and TCRdb kept only the in-frame ones, dropping some. D and trimming come from the DNA, and the V and J calls and clone size come from that table. The sample lists about 110,000 clones; roughly 80% were seen once. Study-level points and caveats: Some TCR beta chains (over 150 of them) were listed as cytomegalovirus-associated. In a later analysis, a missense DCLRE1C variant was linked to TCR beta V- and J-gene trimming. In an earlier analysis, in roughly 600 donors, most V segments appeared productive either ~87% or ~30% of the time.

Regarding this clone: Its antigen remains unidentified.

The material sequenced was PBMCs. The receptor comes from a man aged 25-40 years in good health and CMV-seropositive.

The CDR3 nucleotides are TGCGCCAGCAGCCAAGGGGACAGGGCTGAAAAACTGTTTTTT. Translating gives CASSQGDRAEKLFF. V usage is TRBV4-1 and J usage is TRBJ1-4; 9 bases agree with TRBD1. V lost 1 base and J lost 7; bases outside the gene matches: 1. CDR1 is MGHRA, CDR2 YSYEKL, per germline. The CDR3 spans 14 residues.